The next 15 T cell receptor beta chains were all read from a single sample in a study of blood T cell repertoires in COVID-19. Method: immunoSEQ multiplex PCR; TCRdb's copy keeps in-frame clones and lacks some. Among 80,000 to 95,000 clones, about 76% were seen once, and the ten largest hold about 10%. The material sequenced was peripheral blood. These receptors all come from an elderly woman with acute or convalescent COVID-19.

The chain joins TRBV18 to TRBJ1-1; D gene unclear. Germline values: CDR1 KGHSH, CDR2 LQKENI. The CDR3 runs 13 residues. V dropped 4 bases and J dropped 5 bases, with 11 bases sitting between them. The chain's CDR3 is CASSRAAGTEAFF. The CDR3 DNA sequence: TGTGCCAGCTCACGAGCCGCCGGGACTGAAGCTTTCTTT.

The J gene is TRBJ2-7, the V gene TRBV10-3, with D possibly being TRBD2 (6 bases). The V end was cut by 3 bases, the J end by 4 bases, with 7 bases between. CDR1 is ENHRY and CDR2 is SYGVKD in the germline V gene. The CDR3 has 12 amino acids. This CDR3 is CAISELAYEQYF. CDR3 sequence (DNA): TGTGCCATCAGTGAACTAGCTTACGAGCAGTACTTC.

The chain joins TRBV7-3 to TRBJ2-1; D may be TRBD2 (5 bases). The germline V gene encodes CDR1 SGHTA and CDR2 FQGTGA. The CDR3 consists of 14 residues. The V end was cut by 2 bases, the J end by 3 bases, with 8 bases between. The CDR3 DNA reads TGTGCCAGCAGCTTATCGGGGAGCTACAATGAGCAGTTCTTC. Translating gives CASSLSGSYNEQFF. Looking up the rest from reference TRBV7-3 and TRBJ2-1 gives the full variable domain: GAGVSQTPSNKVTEKGKYVELRCDPISGHTALYWYRQSLGQGPEFLIYFQGTGAADDSGLPNDRFFAVRPEGSVSTLKIQRTERGDSAVYLCASSLSGSYNEQFFGPGTRLTVL.

V usage is TRBV19 and J usage is TRBJ1-1; TRBD1 aligns across 12 bases. CDR3 length equals 17 residues. CDR1 and CDR2 from the germline V gene are LNHDA and SQIVND (reference sequence). Germline trimming cut 11 bases from V and 0 bases from J; bases unmatched to any gene: 13. The CDR3 DNA reads as TGTGCCTCGAATAGAAGAGGGACAGGGGGCATGAACACTGAAGCTTTCTTT. Residues: CASNRRGTGGMNTEAFF. Using reference TRBV19 and TRBJ1-1 for the parts outside the CDR3, the full variable domain is DGGITQSPKYLFRKEGQNVTLSCEQNLNHDAMYWYRQDPGQGLRLIYYSQIVNDFQKGDIAEGYSVSREKKESFPLTVTSAQKNPTAFYLCASNRRGTGGMNTEAFFGQGTRLTVV.

The rearrangement joins TRBV5-1 to TRBJ1-2, with 8 nucleotides matching TRBD1. The length of the CDR3 is 14 residues. Germline lookup yields CDR1 SGHRS and CDR2 YFSETQ. J was trimmed by 7 bases and V by 4 bases; bases with no gene match: 9. The CDR3 nucleotides are TGCGCCAGCAGCCCCCTGACAGGGGAGACTGGCTACACCTTC. Translated: CASSPLTGETGYTF.

V is TRBV6-6 and J is TRBJ1-3, with D perhaps matching TRBD1 (6 bases). The CDR3 loop spans 15 amino acids. Germline lookup yields CDR1 MNHNY and CDR2 SVGAGI (reference sequence). V lost 2 bases and J 0 bases, leaving 8 bases between the germline ends. The CDR3 DNA reads as TGTGCCAGCAGTTACGAGGGGGTCTCTGGAAACACCATATATTTT. Translated: CASSYEGVSGNTIYF.

The V and J genes are TRBV20-1 and TRBJ2-3; the match to TRBD2 covers 10 bases. Germline loops: CDR1 DFQATT, CDR2 SNEGSKA (reference sequence). The CDR3 extends over 18 amino acids. V gave up 3 bases and J gave up 1 base; unmatched junction bases: 13. This chain's CDR3 is CSASSWGSGRRGTDTQYF. CDR3 nucleotides: TGCAGTGCTAGTTCCTGGGGTAGCGGGAGGAGGGGCACAGATACGCAGTATTTT.

The chain has TRBV5-1 and TRBJ1-2; TRBD1 might be the D (5 bases). V was trimmed by 5 bases and J by 0 bases, leaving 11 bases between them. Germline loops: CDR1 SGHRS, CDR2 YFSETQ. This CDR3 contains 14 residues. The CDR3 coding sequence is TGCGCCAGCAGACCGGGGGACTCTAACTATGGCTACACCTTC. Amino acid sequence: CASRPGDSNYGYTF.

V usage is TRBV6-6 and J usage is TRBJ1-1; TRBD1 matches 8 bases. Looked up from germline, CDR1 is MNHNY and CDR2 is SVGAGI (reference sequence). The junction had 5 bases not matched to a gene; V was cut back by 2 bases and J by 0 bases. This CDR3 region has 16 residues. In DNA, the CDR3 is TGTGCCAGCAGTTACGGACAGGGAAGGGTGAACACTGAAGCTTTCTTT. Translation gives CASSYGQGRVNTEAFF.

The table lists this clone with a count of one. The J gene is TRBJ1-1, the V gene TRBV5-8; D unclear. The CDR3 has 13 amino acids. Trimming removed 0 bases from V and 4 bases from J, with 7 bases in between. CDR1 and CDR2 from the germline V gene are SGHTS and YDEGEE. The CDR3 loop is CASSLVLSTEAFF. In DNA, the CDR3 is TGTGCCAGCAGCTTGGTTCTATCCACTGAAGCTTTCTTT. The variable domain in full, with the rest retrieved from reference TRBV5-8 and TRBJ1-1, is EAGVTQSPTHLIKTRGQQATLRCSPISGHTSVYWYQQALGLGLQFLLWYDEGEERNRGNFPPRFSGRQFPNYSSELNVNALELEDSALYLCASSLVLSTEAFFGQGTRLTVV.

The V call is TRBV5-1, the J call TRBJ1-2, with 8 bases that match TRBD1. Germline-derived CDR1 and CDR2 are SGHRS and YFSETQ. This CDR3 has 14 amino acids. V gave up 4 bases and J gave up 1 base; unmatched junction bases: 3. The CDR3 protein is CASSEQGGNYGYTF. The DNA for the CDR3 is TGCGCCAGCAGCGAACAGGGGGGTAACTATGGCTACACCTTC.

The gene calls are TRBV4-2 and TRBJ2-1, with D perhaps matching TRBD2 (5 bases). Per the germline V gene, CDR1 is LGHNA and CDR2 is YNFKEQ. V lost 0 bases to trimming and J lost 2 bases, with 14 bases between them. The CDR3 length is 17 residues. In DNA, the CDR3 is TGTGCCAGCAGCCAAGATCGGGGAGCGGAAACCTACAATGAGCAGTTCTTC. Its protein is CASSQDRGAETYNEQFF.

This rearrangement joins TRBV19 to TRBJ2-7, with TRBD1 as a possible D gene (8 bases). Germline V gives CDR1 LNHDA, CDR2 SQIVND (reference sequence). There are 18 residues in the CDR3. V was trimmed by 3 bases and J by 3 bases, leaving 24 bases between them. CDR3: CASSISAVGGTGDYEQYF. Here the CDR3 DNA reads TGTGCCAGTAGTATTTCGGCGGTCGGGGGGACAGGAGACTACGAGCAGTACTTC.

To note about this clone: The same CDR3 can be traced to other DNA sequences in this sample. The gene calls are TRBV28 and TRBJ1-5; the D is unclear. Germline CDR1 and CDR2: MDHEN and SYDVKM. The V end lost 10 bases, the J end lost 0 bases, and 13 bases lay between the germline ends. The CDR3 spans 14 residues. CDR3 in DNA: TGTGCCACGGCCCGTGCGGATAGCAATCAGCCCCAGCATTTT. Amino acid sequence: CATARADSNQPQHF.

The chain employs TRBV7-2 and TRBJ2-1, with 11 bases aligning to TRBD2. The ends lost 8 bases at V and 4 bases at J; junction bases unmatched: 4. The length of the CDR3 is 14 residues. CDR1 is SGHTA and CDR2 is FQGNSA in the germline V gene. In DNA, the CDR3 is TGTGCCAGCGGACTAGCGGGCATATACAATGAGCAGTTCTTC. Protein product: CASGLAGIYNEQFF.